The next 15 T cell receptor beta chains were all read from a single sample in a study of CD8 T cells in Susac syndrome. Roughly 0.45 to 1 ug RNA was reverse transcribed with random hexamers. MiXCR, applied by TCRdb to the immunoSEQ multiplex PCR reads, yields one record per CDR3 protein. The data contain about 130,000 distinct CDR3 sequences, roughly 76% of them seen just once; the ten biggest clones take up 0.45% to 0.6%. The sequencing sample was made of CD8+ T cells from PBMCs. The receptors shown here come from a human donor with multiple sclerosis.

The chain has TRBV12-3 or TRBV12-4 and TRBJ2-1; TRBD2 matches at 11 bases. V was pared by 4 bases and J by 6 bases, with 2 bases of the junction left unmatched. The CDR3 is 14 amino acids. CDR3 region: CASSYSGGGNEQFF. The CDR3 nucleotides read TGTGCCAGCAGTTATAGCGGGGGGGGCAATGAGCAGTTCTTC.

The gene calls are TRBV6-1 and TRBJ2-5; weak D call: TRBD2 (5 bases). CDR1 and CDR2 (germline): MNHNS, SASEGT. V was trimmed by 5 bases and J by 5 bases, leaving 15 bases between them. This CDR3 is 14 amino acids long. This CDR3 is CASSFGESEETQYF. CDR3 in DNA: TGTGCCAGCAGTTTTGGGGAGAGCGAGGAGACCCAGTACTTC.

The chain employs TRBV2 and TRBJ2-1; D possibly corresponds to TRBD1 (7 bases). V was shortened by 6 bases and J by 3 bases, with 12 bases between the two germline ends. Looked up from germline, CDR1 is SNHLY and CDR2 is FYNNEI. This CDR3 contains 14 residues. Here the CDR3 reads CASREGQIYNEQFF. The CDR3 nucleotides read TGTGCCAGCAGGGAGGGACAGATCTACAATGAGCAGTTCTTC.

This chain joins TRBV2 and TRBJ2-1, with 14 bases aligning to TRBD2. Trimming at V came to 6 bases and at J to 8 bases, leaving 3 bases not matched to a gene. The CDR3 contains 14 residues. Germline assignment: CDR1 SNHLY and CDR2 FYNNEI. As DNA, the CDR3 is TGTGCCAGCAGCGGGACTAGCGGGGGCGATGAGCAGTTCTTC. The encoded protein is CASSGTSGGDEQFF.

This chain joins TRBV21-1 and TRBJ2-7; the table gives TRBD1 as D, unverified against the DNA. TRBV21-1 is a documented pseudogene. The CDR3 covers 15 residues. The DNA for the CDR3 is TGTGCCAGCAGCAAGAGCGGACAGGGAAGCAACGAGCAGTACGTC. Translating gives CASSKSGQGSNEQYV.

This clonotype was observed a single time. The V call is TRBV27, the J call TRBJ2-1; D gene uncertain. The germline CDR1 and CDR2 sequences are MNHEY and SMNVEV (reference sequence). Trimming removed 2 bases from V and 2 bases from J, with 7 bases in between. CDR3 length: 14 amino acids. In DNA, the CDR3 is TGTGCCAGCAGTTTAATAGATGCCTACAATGAGCAGTTCTTC. Translating it yields CASSLIDAYNEQFF.

The V and J genes are TRBV12-3 or TRBV12-4 and TRBJ2-3, with D hard to call. The CDR3 spans 13 residues. Trimming removed 0 bases from V and 6 bases from J, with 7 bases in between. The CDR3 region is CASSLADRDTQYF. The CDR3 DNA follows: TGTGCCAGCAGTTTAGCGGACCGTGATACGCAGTATTTT.

This clonotype has only one observation. This sequence joins TRBV9 and TRBJ2-7, with a possible D match to TRBD2 (6 bases). Germline CDR1 is SGDLS and CDR2 is YYNGEE. Trimming stripped 1 base from V and 0 bases from J, with 20 bases between. The CDR3 has 18 amino acids. CDR3 in DNA: TGTGCCAGCAGCGTATCCAGCGTGGGAGACGGGAGCTCCTACGAGCAGTACTTC. Its translation is CASSVSSVGDGSSYEQYF. The variable domain in full, completed from reference TRBV9 and TRBJ2-7, reads DSGVTQTPKHLITATGQRVTLRCSPRSGDLSVYWYQQSLDQGLQFLIQYYNGEERAKGNILERFSAQQFPDLHSELNLSSLELGDSALYFCASSVSSVGDGSSYEQYFGPGTRLTVT.

The chain uses TRBV4-3 and TRBJ2-5; 7 bases agree with TRBD1. The J segment lost 4 bases and the V segment lost 4 bases, leaving 9 bases of the junction unmatched. The CDR3 contains 15 residues. Germline V gene sequence: CDR1 LGHNA, CDR2 YSLEER. The CDR3 sequence is CASSRITGAGETQYF. The CDR3 DNA sequence: TGCGCCAGCAGCCGCATTACAGGGGCGGGAGAGACCCAGTACTTC.

The rearrangement links TRBV27 to TRBJ2-1; 10 bases are a match to TRBD1. The V gene's germline CDR1 is MNHEY and CDR2 SMNVEV (reference sequence). After removal of 2 bases from V and 10 bases from J, the junction contained 17 bases not matched to a gene. The CDR3 consists of 18 residues. As DNA, the CDR3 is TGTGCCAGCAGTTTACTCAACTGGGGGACAGGGGATTTTCGGGAGCAGTTCTTC. It codes for CASSLLNWGTGDFREQFF.

V gene TRBV5-6 combines with J gene TRBJ2-2, with 8 bases identical to TRBD1. Germline loops: CDR1 SGHDT, CDR2 YYEEEE. This CDR3 contains 12 residues. This CDR3 reads CFSSWDRGELFF. The CDR3 bases are TGTTTCAGCAGCTGGGACAGGGGGGAGCTGTTTTTT.

The J gene is TRBJ1-6, the V gene TRBV20-1; the D gene is possibly TRBD1 (5 bases). The CDR3 contains 12 residues. The germline V gene encodes CDR1 DFQATT and CDR2 SNEGSKA (reference sequence). Trimming left V 3 bases short and J 14 bases short, with 14 bases between. The chain's CDR3 is CSASGGFVSLHF. CDR3 DNA sequence: TGCAGTGCTAGTGGGGGGTTTGTGTCCCTCCACTTT.

The CDR3 sequence: CASSSSGSSYEQYF. Here the CDR3 DNA reads TGCGCCAGCAGCTCCTCCGGGTCATCCTACGAGCAGTACTTC. The chain links TRBV5-1 to TRBJ2-7; no firm D call. Looked up from germline, CDR1 is SGHRS and CDR2 is YFSETQ. The CDR3 length is 14 residues. V was pared by 3 bases and J by 1 base, with 11 bases between.

The gene calls are TRBV4-1 and TRBJ1-3; tentatively, D is TRBD1 (5 bases). V was shortened by 7 bases and J by 7 bases, with 20 bases between the two germline ends. The CDR3 runs 15 residues. Germline V gene sequence: CDR1 MGHRA, CDR2 YSYEKL. The CDR3 bases are TGCGCCAGCATCCCCAAGATAGGGGAAAGGAACACCATATATTTT. Amino acid sequence: CASIPKIGERNTIYF.

V and J are TRBV28 and TRBJ2-7; D is ambiguous. The CDR3 loop spans 13 amino acids. CDR1 and CDR2 from the germline V gene are MDHEN and SYDVKM. The V and J ends lost 3 bases and 6 bases respectively, with 12 bases between them. As DNA, the CDR3 is TGTGCCAGCAGTTTCGAACAGTCGGTCGAGCAGTACTTC. Translating gives CASSFEQSVEQYF.